The clone carrying this T cell receptor (beta chain) was detected many times. The antigen remains undetermined. These data originate in a study of early T cells in non-severe SARS-CoV-2 infection. As part of library construction, unique molecular identifiers were attached to individual cDNA molecules. TCRdb called the 5' RACE reads again in MiXCR, with one record for every CDR3 protein. The table has tens of thousands of distinct CDR3 sequences, about 5.5% seen once. The V and J ends lost 6 bases and 4 bases, in that order; junction bases with no gene match: 16. Germline-derived CDR1 and CDR2 are DFQATT and SNEGSKA (reference sequence). There are 16 residues in the CDR3. The study, taken as a whole, reports: A preference for anti-spike CD8 responses marked VDJdb matching, which missed private and CD4 specificities.

The rearrangement links TRBV20-1 to TRBJ1-1; 8 nucleotides agree with TRBD1. The clonotype was recovered from an adult who was a healthcare worker with PCR-confirmed SARS-CoV-2 infection or an uninfected control (not recorded which). The specimen was whole blood, collected at baseline. CDR3: CSAGPPQGVGVTEAFF. In DNA, the CDR3 is TGCAGTGCCGGTCCTCCACAGGGGGTCGGGGTCACTGAAGCTTTCTTT.